This T cell receptor (beta chain) comes out of a study of control samples from healthy donors and cancer patients (dated by TCRdb to the early 2020s). Its CDR3 holds 16 amino acids, cysteine through phenylalanine. Just the 48-base CDR3 DNA is kept, in frame starting at base 1. The CDR1 and CDR2 encoded by the germline V gene (reference sequence) are LNHDA and SQIVND. Trimming takes 6 bases from V and 0 bases from J, and the germline ends sit 12 bases apart. The library was produced with the immunoSEQ multiplex PCR assay. TCRdb limited this immuneACCESS table to in-frame rearrangements with V and J called. A share of clones is missing; checked studies link under half to unresolved V genes, and the rest is unexplained. The sample table records approximately 100,000 clones; more than 75% of these occur just once. The top ten hold around 21% of the sample. Concerning this clone: What this receptor recognizes is not known. There are no base qualities to consult, and no much larger clone falls within one base.

This receptor was taken from a man aged 30-40 years in good health. Recombination joined TRBV19 with TRBJ2-6, with a tentative D gene TRBD2 over 6 matching bases. The specimen sequenced was blood. The sequence in DNA is TGTGCCAGTAGAAGCCCCGGGGGCTCTGGGGCCAACGTCCTGACTTTC. This yields the protein CASRSPGGSGANVLTF.